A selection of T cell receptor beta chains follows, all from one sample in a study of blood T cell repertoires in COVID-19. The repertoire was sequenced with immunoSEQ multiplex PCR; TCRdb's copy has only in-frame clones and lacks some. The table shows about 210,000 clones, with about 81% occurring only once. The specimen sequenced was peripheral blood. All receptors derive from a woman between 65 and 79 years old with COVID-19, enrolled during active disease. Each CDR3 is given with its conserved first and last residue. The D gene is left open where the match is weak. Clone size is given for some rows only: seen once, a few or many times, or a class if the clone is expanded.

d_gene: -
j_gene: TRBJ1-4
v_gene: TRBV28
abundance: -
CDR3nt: TGTGCCAGCAGTTTAGGAGGAACTAATGAAAAACTGTTTTTT
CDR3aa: CASSLGGTNEKLFF

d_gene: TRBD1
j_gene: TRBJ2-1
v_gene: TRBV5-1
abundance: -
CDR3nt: TGCGCCAGCAGCTTAGGGGACAGCTCCTACAATGAGCAGTTCTTC
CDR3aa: CASSLGDSSYNEQFF

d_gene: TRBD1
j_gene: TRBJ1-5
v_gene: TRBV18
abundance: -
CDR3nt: TGTGCCAGCTCCCAGGGCGGACAGGGCGGTCAGCCCCAGCATTTT
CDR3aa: CASSQGGQGGQPQHF

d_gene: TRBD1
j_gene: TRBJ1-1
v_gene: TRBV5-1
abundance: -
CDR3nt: TGCGCCAGCAGCCCCTGGGACAGGGACGAAACTGAAGCTTTCTTT
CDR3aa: CASSPWDRDETEAFF

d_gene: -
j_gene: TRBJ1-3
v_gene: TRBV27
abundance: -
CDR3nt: TGTGCCAGCAGTTTATCAGGGGCTGGAAACACCATATATTTT
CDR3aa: CASSLSGAGNTIYF

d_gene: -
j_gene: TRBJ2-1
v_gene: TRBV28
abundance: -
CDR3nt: TGTGCCAGCAGTGTATACAATGAGCAGTTCTTC
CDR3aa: CASSVYNEQFF

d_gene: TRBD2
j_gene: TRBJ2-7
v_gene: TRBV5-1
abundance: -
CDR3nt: TGCGCCAGCAGCTCCTCGACTAGCGGGCAAGCCTACGAGCAGTACTTC
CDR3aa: CASSSSTSGQAYEQYF

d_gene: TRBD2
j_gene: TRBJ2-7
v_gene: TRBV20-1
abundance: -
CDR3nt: TGCAGTGCTAGTGCTAGCGGGAGGTACGAGCAGTACTTC
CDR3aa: CSASASGRYEQYF

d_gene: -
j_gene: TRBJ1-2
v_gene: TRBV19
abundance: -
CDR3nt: TGTGCCTGTGGACAGACCCCTAACTATGGCTACACCTTC
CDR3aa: CACGQTPNYGYTF

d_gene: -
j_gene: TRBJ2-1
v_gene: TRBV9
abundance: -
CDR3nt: TGTGCCAGCAGTGCCCTGAGAGGGAATGAGCAGTTCTTC
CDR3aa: CASSALRGNEQFF

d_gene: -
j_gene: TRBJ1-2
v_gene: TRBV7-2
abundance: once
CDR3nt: TGTGCCAGCAGCCCAGGGAGGCTCTATGGCTACACCTTC
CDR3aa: CASSPGRLYGYTF

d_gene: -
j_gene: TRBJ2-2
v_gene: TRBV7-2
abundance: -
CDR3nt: TGTGCCAGCAGGAGTAACCTGGGGGAGCTGTTTTTT
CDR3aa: CASRSNLGELFF

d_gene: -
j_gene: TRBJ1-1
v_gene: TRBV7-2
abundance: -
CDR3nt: TGTGCCAGCAGCTTCCTCCGAGGGATCGCAACTGAAGCTTTCTTT
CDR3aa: CASSFLRGIATEAFF

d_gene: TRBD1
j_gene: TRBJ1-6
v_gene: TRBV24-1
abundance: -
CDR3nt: TGTGCCACCAGTATCAGGACAGGGGCAGGGGAGGCCTCCTATAATTCACCCCTCCACTTT
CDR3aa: CATSIRTGAGEASYNSPLHF

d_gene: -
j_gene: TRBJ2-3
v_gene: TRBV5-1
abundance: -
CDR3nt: TGCGCCAGCAGCTTGGGGGACTCAGATACGCAGTATTTT
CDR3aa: CASSLGDSDTQYF

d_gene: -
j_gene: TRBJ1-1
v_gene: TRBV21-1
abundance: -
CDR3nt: TGTGCCATCCAACGGGAGGTGGTCACTGAAGCTTTCTTT
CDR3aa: CAIQREVVTEAFF

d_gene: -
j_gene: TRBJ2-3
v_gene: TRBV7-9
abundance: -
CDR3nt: TGTGCCAGCAGCTGGGCGAGGGCAATTAGCACAGATACGCAGTATTTT
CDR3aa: CASSWARAISTDTQYF

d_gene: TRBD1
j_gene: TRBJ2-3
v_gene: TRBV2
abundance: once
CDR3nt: TGTGCCAGCAGTGAACTGGGGTGGCAGGGGGCTACAGATACGCAGTATTTT
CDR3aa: CASSELGWQGATDTQYF

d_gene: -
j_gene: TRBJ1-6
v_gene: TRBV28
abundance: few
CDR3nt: TGTGCCAGCAGTACAGCGGCCCCCCTTAATTCACCCCTCCACTTT
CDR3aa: CASSTAAPLNSPLHF

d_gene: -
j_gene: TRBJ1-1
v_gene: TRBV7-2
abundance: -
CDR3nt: TGTGCCAGCAGCCCCACCCCCACACAGGTGAGGGCTTTCTTT
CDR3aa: CASSPTPTQVRAFF

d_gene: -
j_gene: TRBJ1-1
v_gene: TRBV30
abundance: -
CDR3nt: TGTGCCTGGAGTGTCCTGGGAGTGATGAACACTGAAGCTTTCTTT
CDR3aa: CAWSVLGVMNTEAFF

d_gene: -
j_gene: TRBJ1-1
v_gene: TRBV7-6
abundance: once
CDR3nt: TGTGCCAGCAGCCCCCATACAACTGAAGCTTTCTTT
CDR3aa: CASSPHTTEAFF

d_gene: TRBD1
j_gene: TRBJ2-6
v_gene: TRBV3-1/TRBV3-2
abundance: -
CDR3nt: TGTGCCAGCAGCGCGACAGGGGGCGCCTCTGGGGCCAACGTCCTGACTTTC
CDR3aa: CASSATGGASGANVLTF

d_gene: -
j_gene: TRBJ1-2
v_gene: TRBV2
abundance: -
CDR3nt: TGTGCCAGCGTCTCAGCCCCGGAGGGGAACTATGGCTACACCTTC
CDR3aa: CASVSAPEGNYGYTF

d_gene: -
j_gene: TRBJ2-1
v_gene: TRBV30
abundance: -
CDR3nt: TGTGCCTGGCTATCCGGGGGTACCCTCTACAATGAGCAGTTCTTC
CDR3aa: CAWLSGGTLYNEQFF

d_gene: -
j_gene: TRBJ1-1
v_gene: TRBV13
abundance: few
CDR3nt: TGTGCCAGCAGCTTAGGACCGGGGGGGACCGAGGGCTTCTTCACTGAAGCTTTCTTT
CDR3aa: CASSLGPGGTEGFFTEAFF

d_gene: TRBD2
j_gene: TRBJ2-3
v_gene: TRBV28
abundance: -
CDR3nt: TGTGCCAGCAATGGGGGAGGGTCCACAGATACGCAGTATTTT
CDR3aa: CASNGGGSTDTQYF

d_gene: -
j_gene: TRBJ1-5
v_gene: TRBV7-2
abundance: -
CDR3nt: TGTGCCAGCAGACCTCAGGGGTCTACGTTACAGCCCCAGCATTTT
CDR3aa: CASRPQGSTLQPQHF

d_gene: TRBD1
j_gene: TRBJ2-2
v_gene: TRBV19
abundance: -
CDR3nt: TGTGCCAGTAGTATAGAGGGGACAGTGGACGGGGAGCTGTTTTTT
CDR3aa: CASSIEGTVDGELFF

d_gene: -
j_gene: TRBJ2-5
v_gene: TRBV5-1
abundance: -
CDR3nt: TGCGCCAGCAGCTTCGACAGTACAGAGACCCAGTACTTC
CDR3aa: CASSFDSTETQYF

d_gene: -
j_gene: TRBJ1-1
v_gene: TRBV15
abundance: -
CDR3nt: TGTGCCACCAGCAGGGACGGGATAAATGCTGAAGCTTTCTTT
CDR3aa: CATSRDGINAEAFF

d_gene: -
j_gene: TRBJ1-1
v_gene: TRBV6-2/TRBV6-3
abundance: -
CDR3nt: TGTGCCAGCAGTTTCACAGGGGAAGCTTTCTTT
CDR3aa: CASSFTGEAFF

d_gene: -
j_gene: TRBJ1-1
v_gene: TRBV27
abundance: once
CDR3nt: TGTGCCAGCAGTCGAAGCTCCACAGGGATTAACACTGAAGCTTTCTTT
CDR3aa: CASSRSSTGINTEAFF

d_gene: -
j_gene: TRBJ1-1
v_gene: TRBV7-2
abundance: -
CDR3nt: TGTGCCAGCTCCTGGTTAGATGAAGCTTTCTTT
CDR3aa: CASSWLDEAFF

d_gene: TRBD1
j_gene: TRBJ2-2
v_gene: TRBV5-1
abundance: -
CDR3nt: TGCGCCAGCCGAGGACAGGCGAACACCGGGGAGCTGTTTTTT
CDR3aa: CASRGQANTGELFF

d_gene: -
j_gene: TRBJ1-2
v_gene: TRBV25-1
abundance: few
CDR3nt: TGTGCCAGCAGTCCCCTCATCGGCAGGGAGGGCTATGGCTACACCTTC
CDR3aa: CASSPLIGREGYGYTF

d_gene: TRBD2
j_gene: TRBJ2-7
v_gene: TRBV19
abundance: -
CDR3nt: TGTGCCAGTAGTATCTCTAGCGGGGATTCCTACGAGCAGTACTTC
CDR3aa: CASSISSGDSYEQYF

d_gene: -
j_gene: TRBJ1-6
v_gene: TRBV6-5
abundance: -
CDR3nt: TGTGCCAGCAGTCCTCAAGTTGCAGGCTCACCCCTCCACTTT
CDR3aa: CASSPQVAGSPLHF

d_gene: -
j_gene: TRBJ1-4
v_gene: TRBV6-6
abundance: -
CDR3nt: TGTGCCAGCAGCCCCGGACTGAATGAAAAACTGTTTTTT
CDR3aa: CASSPGLNEKLFF

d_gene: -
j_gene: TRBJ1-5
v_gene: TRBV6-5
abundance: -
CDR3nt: TGTGCCAGCAGTTACTCGATATCCGGGGGGCAGCCCCAGCATTTT
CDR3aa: CASSYSISGGQPQHF

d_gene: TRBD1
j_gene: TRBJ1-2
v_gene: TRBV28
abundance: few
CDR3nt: TGTGCCAGCAGTTTAGTAGGGACAGGGCACATCTATGGCTACACCTTC
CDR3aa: CASSLVGTGHIYGYTF

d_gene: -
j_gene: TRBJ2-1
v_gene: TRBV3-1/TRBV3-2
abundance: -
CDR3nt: TGTGCCAGCAGCGCCGCAGGCACCGAGTTCTTC
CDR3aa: CASSAAGTEFF

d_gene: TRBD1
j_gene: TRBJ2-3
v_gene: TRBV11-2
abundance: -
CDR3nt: TGTGCCAGCAGCTTAGACCCATTTCGGCGGGGGACAGGGGGGACAGATACGCAGTATTTT
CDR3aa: CASSLDPFRRGTGGTDTQYF

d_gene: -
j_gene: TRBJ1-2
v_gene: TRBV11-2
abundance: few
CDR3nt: TGTGCCAGCACCAAAAACTCCGGACGTGGGGGGAACTATGGCTACACCTTC
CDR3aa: CASTKNSGRGGNYGYTF

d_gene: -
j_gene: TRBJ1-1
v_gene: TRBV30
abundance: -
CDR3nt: TGTGCCTGGATCAAGGGCCCTCAGGGGCGCATGAACACTGAAGCTTTCTTT
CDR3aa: CAWIKGPQGRMNTEAFF

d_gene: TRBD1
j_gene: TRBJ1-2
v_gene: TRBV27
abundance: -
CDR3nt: TGTGCCAGCAGTGACTTTGACAGGGTCGGGGGCTACACCTTC
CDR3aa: CASSDFDRVGGYTF

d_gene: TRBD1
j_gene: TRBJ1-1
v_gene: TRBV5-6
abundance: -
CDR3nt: TGTGCCAGCAGCGTGGGACAGATGAACACTGAAGCTTTCTTT
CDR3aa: CASSVGQMNTEAFF

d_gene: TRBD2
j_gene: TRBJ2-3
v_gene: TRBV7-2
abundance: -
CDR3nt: TGTGCCAGCACCTCGGGGGGTCCAGATACGCAGTATTTT
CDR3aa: CASTSGGPDTQYF

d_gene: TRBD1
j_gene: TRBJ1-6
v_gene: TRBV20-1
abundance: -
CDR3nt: TGCAGTGCTAGTCTTCCCCCGGGACAGGGTTCACCCCTCCACTTT
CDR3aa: CSASLPPGQGSPLHF

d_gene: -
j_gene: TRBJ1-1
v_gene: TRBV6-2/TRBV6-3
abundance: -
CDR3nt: TGTGCCAGCAGTTACTCGACAGTTGAAGCTTTCTTT
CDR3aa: CASSYSTVEAFF

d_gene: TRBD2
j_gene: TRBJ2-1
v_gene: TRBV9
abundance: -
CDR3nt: TGTGCCAGCAGCGTAGGCGGAACTAGCGGGAGGTATGAGCAGTTCTTC
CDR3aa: CASSVGGTSGRYEQFF

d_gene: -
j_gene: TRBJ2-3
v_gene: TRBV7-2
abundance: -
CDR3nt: TGTGCCAGCAGCCAAACAGCTAGCACAGATACGCAGTATTTT
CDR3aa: CASSQTASTDTQYF

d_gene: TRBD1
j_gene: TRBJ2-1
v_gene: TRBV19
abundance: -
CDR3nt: TGTGCCAGTACCTCCTCGGCTAGGGGGCTCTACAATGAGCAGTTCTTC
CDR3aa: CASTSSARGLYNEQFF

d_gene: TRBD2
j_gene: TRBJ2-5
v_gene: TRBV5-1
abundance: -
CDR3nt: TGCGCCAGCAGCTTAGAACTAGCGGGAGGGCCAGAGACCCAGTACTTC
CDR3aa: CASSLELAGGPETQYF

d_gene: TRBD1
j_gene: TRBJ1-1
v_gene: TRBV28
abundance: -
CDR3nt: TGTGCCAGCACCTCCGCAGGGGGGACTGAAGCTTTCTTT
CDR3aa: CASTSAGGTEAFF

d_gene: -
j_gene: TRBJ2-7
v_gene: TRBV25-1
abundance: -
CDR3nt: TGTGCCAGCAGTGAATTCCCCGCCAGCTACGAGCAGTACTTC
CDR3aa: CASSEFPASYEQYF

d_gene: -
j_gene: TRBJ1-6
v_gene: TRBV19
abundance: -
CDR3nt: TGTGCCAGTAGATTGGACAGACAGAATTCACCCCTCCACTTT
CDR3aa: CASRLDRQNSPLHF

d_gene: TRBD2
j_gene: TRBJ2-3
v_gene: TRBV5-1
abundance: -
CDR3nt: TGCGCCAGCAGCTTAAGTAGCGGGAGAGTGACAGATACGCAGTATTTT
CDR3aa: CASSLSSGRVTDTQYF

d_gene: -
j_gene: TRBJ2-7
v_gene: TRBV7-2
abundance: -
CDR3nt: TGTGCCAGCAGCTTTCAAGGTCCTGGGCTCTCACGGCACGAGCAGTACTTC
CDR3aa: CASSFQGPGLSRHEQYF